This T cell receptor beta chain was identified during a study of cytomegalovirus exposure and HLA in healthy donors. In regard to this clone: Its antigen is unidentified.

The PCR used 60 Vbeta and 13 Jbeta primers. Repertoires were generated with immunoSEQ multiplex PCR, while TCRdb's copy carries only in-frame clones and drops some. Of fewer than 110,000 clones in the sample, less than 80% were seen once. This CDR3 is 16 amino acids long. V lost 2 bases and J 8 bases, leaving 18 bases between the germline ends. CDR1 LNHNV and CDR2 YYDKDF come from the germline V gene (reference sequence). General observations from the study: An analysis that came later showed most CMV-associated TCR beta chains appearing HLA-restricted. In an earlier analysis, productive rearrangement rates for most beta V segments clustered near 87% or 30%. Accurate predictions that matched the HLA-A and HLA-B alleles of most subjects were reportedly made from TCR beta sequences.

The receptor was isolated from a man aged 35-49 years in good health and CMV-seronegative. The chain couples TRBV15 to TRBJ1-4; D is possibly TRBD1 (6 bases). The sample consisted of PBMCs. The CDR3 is CATSRTPTGNQEKLFF. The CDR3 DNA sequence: TGTGCCACCAGCAGAACACCAACAGGGAATCAAGAAAAACTGTTTTTT.